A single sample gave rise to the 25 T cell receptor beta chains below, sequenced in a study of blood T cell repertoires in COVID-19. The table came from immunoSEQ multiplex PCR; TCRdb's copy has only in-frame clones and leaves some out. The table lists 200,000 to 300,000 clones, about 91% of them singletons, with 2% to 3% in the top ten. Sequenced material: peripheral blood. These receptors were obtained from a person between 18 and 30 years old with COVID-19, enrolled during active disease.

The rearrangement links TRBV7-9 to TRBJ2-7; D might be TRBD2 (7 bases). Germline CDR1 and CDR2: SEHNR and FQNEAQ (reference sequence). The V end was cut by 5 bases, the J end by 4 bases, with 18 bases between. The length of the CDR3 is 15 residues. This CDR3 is CASSPGEGPNYEQYF. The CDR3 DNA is TGTGCCAGCAGCCCAGGGGAGGGGCCTAATTACGAGCAGTACTTC. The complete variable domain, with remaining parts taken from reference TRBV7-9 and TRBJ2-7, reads DTGVSQNPRHKITKRGQNVTFRCDPISEHNRLYWYRQTLGQGPEFLTYFQNEAQLEKSRLLSDRFSAERPKGSFSTLEIQRTEQGDSAMYLCASSPGEGPNYEQYFGPGTRLTVT.

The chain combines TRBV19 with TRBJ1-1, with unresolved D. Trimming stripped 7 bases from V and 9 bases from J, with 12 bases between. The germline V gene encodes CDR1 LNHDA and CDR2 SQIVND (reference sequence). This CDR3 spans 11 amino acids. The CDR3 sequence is CASKIGGQAFF. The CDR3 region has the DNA TGTGCCAGTAAAATTGGCGGGCAAGCTTTCTTT.

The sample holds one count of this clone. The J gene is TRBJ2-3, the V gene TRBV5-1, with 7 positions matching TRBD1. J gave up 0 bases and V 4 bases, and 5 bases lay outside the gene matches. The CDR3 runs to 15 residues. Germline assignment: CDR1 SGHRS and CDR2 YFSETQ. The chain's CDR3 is CASSGWDSSTDTQYF. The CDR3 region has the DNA TGCGCCAGCAGCGGCTGGGACAGTAGCACAGATACGCAGTATTTT.

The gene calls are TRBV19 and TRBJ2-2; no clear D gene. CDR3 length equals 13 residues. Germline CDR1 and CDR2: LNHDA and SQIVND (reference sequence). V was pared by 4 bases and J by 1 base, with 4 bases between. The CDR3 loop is CASSTWNTGELFF. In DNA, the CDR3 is TGTGCCAGTAGTACGTGGAACACCGGGGAGCTGTTTTTT.

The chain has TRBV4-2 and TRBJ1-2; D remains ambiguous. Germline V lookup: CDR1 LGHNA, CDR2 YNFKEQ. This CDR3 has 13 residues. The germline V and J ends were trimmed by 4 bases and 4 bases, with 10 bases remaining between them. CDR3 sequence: CASSPQRAYGYTF. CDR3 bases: TGTGCCAGCAGCCCCCAGCGAGCCTATGGCTACACCTTC.

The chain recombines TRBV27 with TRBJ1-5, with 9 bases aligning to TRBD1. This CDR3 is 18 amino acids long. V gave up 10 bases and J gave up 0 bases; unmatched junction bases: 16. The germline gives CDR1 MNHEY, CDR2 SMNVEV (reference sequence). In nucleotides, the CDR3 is TGTGCCAAGATGAACCGGGACAGGGCTTATTATAGCAATCAGCCCCAGCATTTT. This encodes CAKMNRDRAYYSNQPQHF.

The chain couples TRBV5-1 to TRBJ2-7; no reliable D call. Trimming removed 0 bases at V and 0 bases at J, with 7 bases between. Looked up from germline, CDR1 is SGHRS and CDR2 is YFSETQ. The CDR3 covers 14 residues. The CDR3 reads CASSLGQASYEQYF. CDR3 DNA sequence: TGCGCCAGCAGCTTGGGTCAGGCCTCCTACGAGCAGTACTTC.

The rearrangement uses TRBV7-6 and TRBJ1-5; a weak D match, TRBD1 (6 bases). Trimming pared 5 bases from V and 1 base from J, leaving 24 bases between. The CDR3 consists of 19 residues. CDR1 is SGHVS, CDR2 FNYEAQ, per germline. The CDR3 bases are TGTGCCAGCAGCGCATTAACCTCAACCGGGACATCGAGCAATCAGCCCCAGCATTTT. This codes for CASSALTSTGTSSNQPQHF.

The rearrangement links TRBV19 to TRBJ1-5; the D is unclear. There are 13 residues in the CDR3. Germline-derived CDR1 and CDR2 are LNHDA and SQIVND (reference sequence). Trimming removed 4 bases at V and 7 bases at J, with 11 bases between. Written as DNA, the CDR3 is TGTGCCAGTAGTAGCGTTCCGATCCAGCCCCAGCATTTT. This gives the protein CASSSVPIQPQHF.

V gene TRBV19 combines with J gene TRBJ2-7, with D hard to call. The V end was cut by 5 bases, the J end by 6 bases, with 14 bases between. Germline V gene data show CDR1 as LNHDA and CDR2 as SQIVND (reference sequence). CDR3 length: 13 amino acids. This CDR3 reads CASSGLQDVEQYF. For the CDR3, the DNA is TGTGCCAGTAGTGGCCTCCAGGATGTCGAGCAGTACTTC.

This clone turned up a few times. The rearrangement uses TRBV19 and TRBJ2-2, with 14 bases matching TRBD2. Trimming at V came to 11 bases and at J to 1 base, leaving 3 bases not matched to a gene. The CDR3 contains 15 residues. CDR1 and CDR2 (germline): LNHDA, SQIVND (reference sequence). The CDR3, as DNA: TGTGCCGCAGGACTAGCGGGAGGGAACACCGGGGAGCTGTTTTTT. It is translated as CAAGLAGGNTGELFF.

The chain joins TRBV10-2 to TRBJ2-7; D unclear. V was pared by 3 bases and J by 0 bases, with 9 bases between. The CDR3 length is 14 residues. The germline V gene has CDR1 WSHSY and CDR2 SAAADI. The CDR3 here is CASSDGVGSYEQYF. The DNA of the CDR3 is TGCGCCAGCAGTGACGGAGTGGGCTCCTACGAGCAGTACTTC.

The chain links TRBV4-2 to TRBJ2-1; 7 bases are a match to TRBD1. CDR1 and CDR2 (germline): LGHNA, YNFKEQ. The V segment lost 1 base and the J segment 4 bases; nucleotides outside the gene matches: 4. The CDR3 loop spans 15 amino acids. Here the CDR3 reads CASSQGDSVYNEQFF. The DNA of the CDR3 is TGTGCCAGCAGCCAAGGGGACAGCGTTTACAATGAGCAGTTCTTC.

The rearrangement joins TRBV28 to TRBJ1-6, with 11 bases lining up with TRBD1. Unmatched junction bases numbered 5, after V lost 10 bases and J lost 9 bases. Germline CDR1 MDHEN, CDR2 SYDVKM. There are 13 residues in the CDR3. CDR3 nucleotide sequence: TGTGCCACCCCCGGGACAGGGGGTTCACCCCTCCACTTT. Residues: CATPGTGGSPLHF.

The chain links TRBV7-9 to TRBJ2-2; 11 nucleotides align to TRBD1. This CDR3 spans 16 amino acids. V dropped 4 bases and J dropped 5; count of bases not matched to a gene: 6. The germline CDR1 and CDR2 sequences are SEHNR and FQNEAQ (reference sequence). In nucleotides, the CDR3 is TGTGCCAGCAGCTACGGGACAGGGGGAAGGACCGGGGAGCTGTTTTTT. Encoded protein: CASSYGTGGRTGELFF.

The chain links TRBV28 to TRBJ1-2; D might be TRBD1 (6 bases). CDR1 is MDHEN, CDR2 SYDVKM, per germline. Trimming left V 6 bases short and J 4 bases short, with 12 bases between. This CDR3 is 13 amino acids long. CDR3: CASRRDNSYGYTF. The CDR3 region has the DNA TGTGCCAGCAGAAGGGACAACTCCTATGGCTACACCTTC.

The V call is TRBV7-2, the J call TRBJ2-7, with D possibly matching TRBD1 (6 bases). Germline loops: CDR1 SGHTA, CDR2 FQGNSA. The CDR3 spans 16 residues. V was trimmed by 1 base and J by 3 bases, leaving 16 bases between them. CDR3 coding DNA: TGTGCCAGCAGCTTAGGGGGGACAAAACCTCTCTACGAGCAGTACTTC. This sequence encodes CASSLGGTKPLYEQYF.

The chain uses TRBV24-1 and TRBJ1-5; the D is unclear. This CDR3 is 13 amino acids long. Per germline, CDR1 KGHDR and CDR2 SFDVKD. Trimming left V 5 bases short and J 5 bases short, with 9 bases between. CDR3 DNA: TGTGCCACCAGTGCCCCTCTTTATCAGCCCCAGCATTTT. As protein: CATSAPLYQPQHF.

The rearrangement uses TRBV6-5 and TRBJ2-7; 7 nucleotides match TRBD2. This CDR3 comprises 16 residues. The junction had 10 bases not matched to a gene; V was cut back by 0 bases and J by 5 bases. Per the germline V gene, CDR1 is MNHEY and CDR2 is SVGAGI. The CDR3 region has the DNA TGTGCCAGCAGTTACTCCAGCGGGATGGCCCCAGACGAGCAGTACTTC. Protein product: CASSYSSGMAPDEQYF.

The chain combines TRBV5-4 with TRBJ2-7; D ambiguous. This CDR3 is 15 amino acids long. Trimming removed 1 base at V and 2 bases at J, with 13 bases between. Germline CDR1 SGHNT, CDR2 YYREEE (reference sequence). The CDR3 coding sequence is TGTGCCAGCAGCTTGATTACTAACTCGCCCTACGAGCAGTACTTC. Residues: CASSLITNSPYEQYF.

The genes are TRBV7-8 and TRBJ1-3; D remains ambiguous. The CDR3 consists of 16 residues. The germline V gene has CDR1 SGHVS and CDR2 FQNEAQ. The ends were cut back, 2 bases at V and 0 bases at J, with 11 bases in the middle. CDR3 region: CASSLRESRSGNTIYF. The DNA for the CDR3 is TGTGCCAGCAGCTTACGTGAGTCCCGCTCTGGAAACACCATATATTTT. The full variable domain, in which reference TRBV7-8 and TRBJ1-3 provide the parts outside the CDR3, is GAGVSQSPRYKVAKRGQDVALRCDPISGHVSLFWYQQALGQGPEFLTYFQNEAQLDKSGLPSDRFFAERPEGSVSTLKIQRTQQEDSAVYLCASSLRESRSGNTIYFGEGSWLTVV.

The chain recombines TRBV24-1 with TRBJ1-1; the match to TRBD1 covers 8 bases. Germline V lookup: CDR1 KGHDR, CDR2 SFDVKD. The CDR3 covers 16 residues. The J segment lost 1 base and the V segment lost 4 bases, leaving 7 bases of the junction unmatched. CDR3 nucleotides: TGTGCCACCAGTGAATCAGACAGGGGCGAGAACACTGAAGCTTTCTTT. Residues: CATSESDRGENTEAFF.

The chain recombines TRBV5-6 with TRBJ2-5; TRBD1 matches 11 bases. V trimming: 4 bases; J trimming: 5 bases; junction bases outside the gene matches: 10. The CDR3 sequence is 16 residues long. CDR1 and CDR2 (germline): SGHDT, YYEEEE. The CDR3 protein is CASSLGQGAVMETQYF. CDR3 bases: TGTGCCAGCAGCCTCGGACAGGGGGCCGTTATGGAGACCCAGTACTTC.

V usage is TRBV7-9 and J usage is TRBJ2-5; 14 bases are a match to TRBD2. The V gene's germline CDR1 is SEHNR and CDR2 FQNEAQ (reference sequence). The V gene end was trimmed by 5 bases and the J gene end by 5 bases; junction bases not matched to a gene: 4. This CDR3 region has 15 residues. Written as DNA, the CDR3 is TGTGCCAGCAGCCCGGGACTAGCGGGAGTTGAGACCCAGTACTTC. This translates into CASSPGLAGVETQYF.

CDR3 sequence reads: CASLPGQSPRGEQYF. The DNA of the CDR3 is TGTGCCAGTCTTCCGGGACAGTCCCCGCGCGGCGAGCAGTACTTC. This chain connects TRBV7-9 to TRBJ2-7; 7 bases fit TRBD1. This CDR3 comprises 15 residues. Unmatched junction bases numbered 17, after V lost 9 bases and J lost 6 bases. CDR1 is SEHNR and CDR2 is FQNEAQ in the germline V gene (reference sequence).